The present entry profiles one T cell receptor (beta chain) with its context. The antigen is undetermined. The data derive from a study of shared clonotypes between healthy human individuals. Study-wide results and limits: Of the naive CD4 clonotypes, roughly 5% were shared across several donors.

The length of the CDR3 is 13 residues. V shed 4 bases, J shed 10 bases, and the junction held 8 bases outside the gene matches. The V gene's germline CDR1 is SGHRS and CDR2 YFSETQ. Assay execution proceeded at the deep level. The protocol was immunoSEQ multiplex PCR, while the TCRdb copy is restricted to in-frame clones and leaves out a portion. This table has more than 1,200,000 clones, 98% to 99% appearing once. This TCR was sampled from a man aged 25-45 years in good health. The sequenced sample consisted of naive CD4+ T cells sorted from blood. Specified subset: CD45RA+ positively selected. The rearrangement uses TRBV5-1 and TRBJ1-1; 9 bases agree with TRBD1. The CDR3 protein is CASSLGTGISAFF. The CDR3 bases are TGCGCCAGCAGCCTGGGGACAGGGATTTCAGCTTTCTTT.